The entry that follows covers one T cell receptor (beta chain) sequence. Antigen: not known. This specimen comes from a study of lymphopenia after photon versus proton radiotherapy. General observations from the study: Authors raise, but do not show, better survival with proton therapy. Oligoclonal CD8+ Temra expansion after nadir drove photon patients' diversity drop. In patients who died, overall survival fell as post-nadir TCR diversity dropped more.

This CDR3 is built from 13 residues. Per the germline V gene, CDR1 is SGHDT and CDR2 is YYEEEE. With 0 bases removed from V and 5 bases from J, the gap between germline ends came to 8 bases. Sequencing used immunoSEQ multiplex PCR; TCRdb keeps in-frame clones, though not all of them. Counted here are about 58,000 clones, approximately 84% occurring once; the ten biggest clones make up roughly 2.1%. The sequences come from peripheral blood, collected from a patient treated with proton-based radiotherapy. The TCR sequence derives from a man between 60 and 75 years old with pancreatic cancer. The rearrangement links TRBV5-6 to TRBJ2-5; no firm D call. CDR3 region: CASSLVGEETQYF. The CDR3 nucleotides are TGTGCCAGCAGCTTGGTGGGCGAGGAGACCCAGTACTTC.